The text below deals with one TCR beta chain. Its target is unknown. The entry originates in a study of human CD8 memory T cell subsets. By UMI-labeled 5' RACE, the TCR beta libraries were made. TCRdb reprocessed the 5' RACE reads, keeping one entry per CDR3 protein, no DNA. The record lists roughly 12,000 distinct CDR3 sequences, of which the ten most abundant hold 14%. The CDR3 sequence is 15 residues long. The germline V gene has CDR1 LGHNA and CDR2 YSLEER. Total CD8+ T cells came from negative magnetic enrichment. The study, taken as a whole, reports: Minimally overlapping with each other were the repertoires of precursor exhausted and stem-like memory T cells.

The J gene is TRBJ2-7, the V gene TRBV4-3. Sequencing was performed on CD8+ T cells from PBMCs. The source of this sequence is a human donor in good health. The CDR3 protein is CASSQSRLPAYEQYF.